This entry lists 13 T cell receptor beta chains sequenced from one sample in a study of CD8+ T cells in alopecia areata. The treatment is: oral pan-JAK inhibitor, 5-10 mg twice daily. RNA, once extracted, was reverse transcribed into cDNA for use as the sequencing template. This table comes from immunoSEQ multiplex PCR, and its TCRdb copy is limited to in-frame clones, with some not included. The table lists 200,000 to 250,000 clones, roughly 66% of them singletons, with around 1.2% in the top ten. This material consisted of CD4+ T cells sorted from blood, taken at week 44, from a patient treated with tofacitinib. These receptors came from a human donor with alopecia areata.

V usage is TRBV4-3 and J usage is TRBJ2-2; D gene unclear. Germline V CDR1 and CDR2: LGHNA, YSLEER. Trimming left V 3 bases short and J 5 bases short, with 4 bases between. The CDR3 totals 12 residues. CDR3 protein: CASSQNTGELFF. DNA of the CDR3: TGCGCCAGCAGCCAGAATACCGGGGAGCTGTTTTTT.

The chain is built from TRBV25-1 and TRBJ1-2; 8 bases align to TRBD1. This CDR3 is 16 amino acids long. V shed 1 base and J 7 bases; nucleotides not matched to a gene: 11. The germline CDR1 and CDR2 sequences are MGHDK and SYGVNS. The CDR3 loop is CASSESFGTGPLGYTF. The DNA for the CDR3 is TGTGCCAGCAGTGAATCGTTTGGGACAGGCCCCCTTGGCTACACCTTC.

This sequence joins TRBV29-1 and TRBJ1-2; no reliable D call. Germline V gives CDR1 SQVTM, CDR2 ANQGSEA. The ends were cut back, 6 bases at V and 3 bases at J, with 8 bases in the middle. The CDR3 extends over 11 amino acids. Here the CDR3 DNA reads TGCAGCGTCCATTGGGACTATGGCTACACCTTC. Translation: CSVHWDYGYTF.

V gene TRBV30 combines with J gene TRBJ1-1; D remains unclear. V was pared by 0 bases and J by 2 bases, with 4 bases between. Germline CDR1 reads GTSNPN; CDR2 reads SVGIG (reference sequence). This CDR3 region has 12 residues. The CDR3 DNA is TGTGCCTGGAGTGTTTCTAACACTGAAGCTTTCTTT. Residues: CAWSVSNTEAFF.

V gene TRBV30 combines with J gene TRBJ1-2; TRBD1 is a possible D gene (6 bases). This CDR3 is 14 amino acids long. CDR1 and CDR2 (germline): GTSNPN, SVGIG (reference sequence). The V gene lost 4 bases and the J gene lost 2 bases, with 14 bases spanning the gap. CDR3 sequence reads: CAWIYGGLNYGYTF. As DNA, the CDR3 is TGTGCCTGGATTTATGGGGGCTTAAACTATGGCTACACCTTC.

J is TRBJ2-3 and V is TRBV18, with 10 bases lining up with TRBD2. The CDR3 consists of 15 residues. V lost 3 bases and J lost 1; bases outside the gene matches: 1. The germline V gene has CDR1 KGHSH and CDR2 LQKENI. CDR3 loop: CASSPLAGGTDTQYF. CDR3 in DNA: TGTGCCAGCTCACCCCTAGCGGGGGGCACAGATACGCAGTATTTT.

This chain connects TRBV5-6 to TRBJ1-2; D is unresolved. Germline V lookup: CDR1 SGHDT, CDR2 YYEEEE. The CDR3 runs to 12 residues. Trimming took off 3 bases at V and 8 bases at J, with 11 bases between the two ends. CDR3 residues: CASSYQRAGYTF. The DNA for the CDR3 is TGTGCCAGCAGCTATCAGAGGGCGGGCTACACCTTC.

The gene calls are TRBV20-1 and TRBJ1-5, with D perhaps matching TRBD1 (6 bases). CDR1 is DFQATT, CDR2 SNEGSKA, per germline (reference sequence). The CDR3 contains 9 residues. Trimming took off 3 bases at V and 15 bases at J, with 9 bases between the two ends. The CDR3, as DNA: TGCAGTGCTAGGTGCAGGGGGCATTTT. Residues: CSARCRGHF.

This clone was seen a single time. The V and J genes are TRBV6-5 and TRBJ2-7; TRBD2 might be the D (6 bases). V was trimmed by 6 bases and J by 2 bases, leaving 14 bases between them. The CDR3 runs 14 residues. Germline V gives CDR1 MNHEY, CDR2 SVGAGI. The CDR3 loop reads CASSGGLTPYEQYF. DNA for the CDR3: TGTGCCAGCAGCGGGGGACTGACCCCCTACGAGCAGTACTTC.

The chain is built from TRBV10-3 and TRBJ2-3; TRBD2 is a possible D gene (6 bases). CDR3 length: 15 residues. CDR1 and CDR2 (germline): ENHRY, SYGVKD. Trimming left V 10 bases short and J 2 bases short, with 19 bases between. The CDR3 nucleotides are TGTGCCACCGCGACGGGACTTACGAACACAGATACGCAGTATTTT. This encodes CATATGLTNTDTQYF.

This sequence joins TRBV5-4 and TRBJ2-7; 10 bases are shared with TRBD1. With 0 bases clipped from V and 7 bases from J, the junction kept 7 bases outside the gene matches. Germline V gene data show CDR1 as SGHNT and CDR2 as YYREEE (reference sequence). The CDR3 runs to 15 residues. As DNA, the CDR3 is TGTGCCAGCAGCTTGGGGGACAGGGGCCCGTGGGAGCAGTACTTC. It codes for CASSLGDRGPWEQYF.

The chain combines TRBV2 with TRBJ1-1; 8 nucleotides match TRBD1. Per germline, CDR1 SNHLY and CDR2 FYNNEI. The V segment lost 8 bases and the J segment 3 bases; nucleotides outside the gene matches: 8. The CDR3 loop spans 14 amino acids. The CDR3 loop is CASARTGWDTEAFF. CDR3 coding DNA: TGTGCCAGCGCCCGGACAGGGTGGGACACTGAAGCTTTCTTT.

This clone was counted between two and nine times. The chain is built from TRBV21-1 and TRBJ2-3; whether TRBD1, the table's D call, matches the DNA was not checked. TRBV21-1 represents a pseudogene. This CDR3 spans 17 amino acids. This CDR3 is CASSKEGRGPTKDTQYF. CDR3 coding DNA: TGTGCCAGCAGCAAAGAGGGTAGGGGCCCCACAAAAGATACGCAGTATTTT.